This T cell receptor (beta chain) was observed in a study of cytomegalovirus exposure and HLA in healthy donors. General study findings and limits: CMV serostatus was the sole immune exposure data available.

Details on this clone: Its cognate antigen is unknown.

The CDR3 is 16 amino acids. The trim removed 5 bases at V and 2 bases at J, leaving 10 bases unmatched. Germline assignment: CDR1 KGHSH and CDR2 LQKENI. The primer mix had 60 Vbeta and 13 Jbeta primers. Produced via immunoSEQ multiplex PCR; TCRdb's table is partial and in-frame only. The table records 150,000 to 200,000 clones, 82% of them present only once. This cohort consisted of healthy bone marrow donors. The chain couples TRBV18 to TRBJ2-3; 7 positions match TRBD1. Material: PBMCs. This receptor was taken from a girl aged 10 to 17 in good health and CMV-seropositive. The CDR3 DNA reads TGTGCCAGCTCATCCCTCTTACAGGGGTTCACAGATACGCAGTATTTT. Protein: CASSSLLQGFTDTQYF. Supplemented by reference TRBV18 and TRBJ2-3, the full variable domain reads NAGVMQNPRHLVRRRGQEARLRCSPMKGHSHVYWYRQLPEEGLKFMVYLQKENIIDESGMPKERFSAEFPKEGPSILRIQQVVRGDSAAYFCASSSLLQGFTDTQYFGPGTRLTVL.